One sample yielded the 24 T cell receptor beta chains listed below, sequenced in a study of siplizumab effects on memory and regulatory T cells (dated by TCRdb to the late 2010s). Library prep was done by the immunoSEQ multiplex PCR assay. The clones in this table, taken by TCRdb from immuneACCESS, are in-frame only. Not every clone is retained; where verified, under half of the shortfall comes from an unresolved V gene, and the cause of the rest is unknown. Within this sample are 50,000 or so clones, with 93% of them counted one time only. The ten top clones hold around 40% of the sample. Sequencing was done on a sample of CD8+ T cells sorted from blood. The origin of the receptors is a human donor in good health.

The chain links TRBV28 to TRBJ2-5; D is possibly TRBD2 (5 bases). The V and J ends lost 3 bases and 5 bases respectively, with 13 bases between them. The CDR3 has 14 amino acids. The V gene's germline CDR1 is MDHEN and CDR2 SYDVKM. CDR3 bases: TGTGCCAGCAGTTTCGTTGAGGGAAGGGAGACCCAGTACTTC. It encodes CASSFVEGRETQYF. The full variable domain, with the rest looked up from reference TRBV28 and TRBJ2-5, is DVKVTQSSRYLVKRTGEKVFLECVQDMDHENMFWYRQDPGLGLRLIYFSYDVKMKEKGDIPEGYSVSREKKERFSLILESASTNQTSMYLCASSFVEGRETQYFGPGTRLLVL.

V and J are TRBV28 and TRBJ2-7, with 8 bases aligning to TRBD1. Trimming at V came to 5 bases and at J to 6 bases, leaving 9 bases not matched to a gene. CDR3 length: 14 residues. Germline CDR1 and CDR2: MDHEN and SYDVKM. CDR3: CASSVPGTGPEQYF. In nucleotides, the CDR3 is TGTGCCAGCAGTGTCCCCGGGACAGGCCCCGAGCAGTACTTC.

The chain uses TRBV6-5 and TRBJ2-7; 8 nucleotides match TRBD1. V shed 5 bases and J 3 bases; nucleotides not matched to a gene: 0. The CDR3 spans 12 residues. The germline V gene has CDR1 MNHEY and CDR2 SVGAGI. The CDR3 reads CASSTGGYEQYF. The CDR3 region has the DNA TGTGCCAGCAGTACAGGGGGCTACGAGCAGTACTTC.

The chain carries TRBV29-1 and TRBJ2-7; 10 positions match TRBD2. Germline assignment: CDR1 SQVTM and CDR2 ANQGSEA. The J segment lost 6 bases and the V segment lost 6 bases, leaving 5 bases of the junction unmatched. The CDR3 is 12 amino acids. The CDR3 here is CSVELAGVEQYF. The DNA for the CDR3 is TGCAGCGTCGAGCTAGCGGGAGTCGAGCAGTACTTC.

Here the CDR3 reads CASSATSGRAPSGELFF. CDR3 bases: TGTGCCAGCAGCGCGACTAGCGGGAGGGCCCCCTCCGGGGAGCTGTTTTTT. The chain employs TRBV9 and TRBJ2-2; 14 nucleotides align to TRBD2. Germline CDR1 SGDLS, CDR2 YYNGEE. The CDR3 sequence is 17 residues long. The V segment lost 3 bases and the J segment 6 bases; nucleotides outside the gene matches: 7.

The V call is TRBV28, the J call TRBJ2-4; D is possibly TRBD1 or TRBD2 (5 bases each). The V gene's germline CDR1 is MDHEN and CDR2 SYDVKM. The CDR3 is 15 amino acids. Trimming left V 1 base short and J 10 bases short, with 17 bases between. CDR3 coding DNA: TGTGCCAGCAGTTTATTTGCAGGGAGTCGGGTGATTCAGTACTTC. Its translation is CASSLFAGSRVIQYF.

The chain links TRBV2 to TRBJ2-7, with 12 bases lining up with TRBD2. Germline values: CDR1 SNHLY, CDR2 FYNNEI. Unmatched junction bases numbered 7, after V lost 2 bases and J lost 5 bases. The CDR3 extends over 16 amino acids. Here the CDR3 DNA reads TGTGCCAGCAGTGAAACAGACCTAGCGGGAGGGCACGAGCAGTACTTC. This gives the protein CASSETDLAGGHEQYF.

This clone was observed once. The chain links TRBV5-6 to TRBJ2-5, with D possibly matching TRBD2 (6 bases). The CDR3 runs 14 residues. Germline CDR1 and CDR2: SGHDT and YYEEEE. V dropped 6 bases and J dropped 3 bases, with 15 bases sitting between them. The CDR3 sequence is CASTWGGEEETQYF. CDR3 in DNA: TGTGCCAGCACATGGGGAGGAGAAGAAGAGACCCAGTACTTC. Based on the CDR3 plus reference TRBV5-6 and TRBJ2-5, the full variable domain is DAGVTQSPTHLIKTRGQQVTLRCSPKSGHDTVSWYQQALGQGPQFIFQYYEEEERQRGNFPDRFSGHQFPNYSSELNVNALLLGDSALYLCASTWGGEEETQYFGPGTRLLVL.

The chain uses TRBV28 and TRBJ2-4; tentatively, D is TRBD2 (5 bases). In germline, CDR1 is MDHEN, CDR2 SYDVKM. This CDR3 has 13 residues. The germline V and J ends were trimmed by 10 bases and 4 bases, with 14 bases remaining between them. CDR3: CATSHGIKNIQYF. The CDR3 bases are TGTGCCACCTCCCACGGGATTAAAAACATTCAGTACTTC.

The chain is built from TRBV7-3 and TRBJ1-2; the match to TRBD1 covers 9 bases. Germline V gene sequence: CDR1 SGHTA, CDR2 FQGTGA. The CDR3 consists of 15 residues. Losses at the gene ends were 3 bases for V and 3 bases for J; bases not matched to a gene: 5. DNA of the CDR3: TGTGCCAGCAGCTTCACCGGGACAGGGCACTATGGCTACACCTTC. This codes for CASSFTGTGHYGYTF.

The genes are TRBV5-6 and TRBJ2-4, with 7 bases fitting TRBD2. Germline V gives CDR1 SGHDT, CDR2 YYEEEE. There are 14 residues in the CDR3. J lost 7 bases, V lost 4 bases, and 8 bases had no gene match. CDR3 protein: CASSRWGGGNIQYF. The CDR3 region has the DNA TGTGCCAGCAGCCGGTGGGGGGGTGGCAACATTCAGTACTTC.

The chain is built from TRBV6-6 and TRBJ2-7, with D perhaps assigned TRBD1 or TRBD2 (5 bases each). This CDR3 spans 12 amino acids. CDR1 and CDR2 from the germline V gene are MNHNY and SVGAGI (reference sequence). V was pared by 2 bases and J by 13 bases, with 15 bases between. In DNA, the CDR3 is TGTGCCAGCAGTTACGATAGTGGGGGTCGTTACTTC. This sequence encodes CASSYDSGGRYF.

The V call is TRBV7-9, the J call TRBJ2-3; 9 nucleotides match TRBD2. J gave up 0 bases and V 8 bases, and 6 bases lay outside the gene matches. CDR1 is SEHNR, CDR2 FQNEAQ, per germline (reference sequence). This CDR3 is built from 15 residues. The chain's CDR3 is CASSPTSGSTDTQYF. The DNA for the CDR3 is TGTGCCAGCTCTCCGACTAGCGGTAGCACAGATACGCAGTATTTT.

The V and J genes are TRBV18 and TRBJ2-1; D is perhaps TRBD2 (5 bases). This CDR3 comprises 11 residues. Germline V CDR1 and CDR2: KGHSH, LQKENI. Trimming pared 2 bases from V and 10 bases from J, leaving 6 bases between. For the CDR3, the DNA is TGTGCCAGCTCACCAGGGAGCGAGCAGTTCTTC. It yields the protein CASSPGSEQFF. The entire variable domain, with the rest obtained from reference TRBV18 and TRBJ2-1, is as follows: NAGVMQNPRHLVRRRGQEARLRCSPMKGHSHVYWYRQLPEEGLKFMVYLQKENIIDESGMPKERFSAEFPKEGPSILRIQQVVRGDSAAYFCASSPGSEQFFGPGTRLTVL.

The CDR3 nucleotides read TGTGCCAGCAGCTTAGATGAGACCCAGTACTTC. It encodes CASSLDETQYF. The V call is TRBV7-9, the J call TRBJ2-5; no firm D call. V lost 1 base and J lost 5, with 2 bases in between. Germline CDR1 and CDR2: SEHNR and FQNEAQ (reference sequence). The CDR3 loop spans 11 amino acids. Combining the CDR3 with reference TRBV7-9 and TRBJ2-5 gives the whole variable domain DTGVSQNPRHKITKRGQNVTFRCDPISEHNRLYWYRQTLGQGPEFLTYFQNEAQLEKSRLLSDRFSAERPKGSFSTLEIQRTEQGDSAMYLCASSLDETQYFGPGTRLLVL.

The chain employs TRBV27 and TRBJ2-4; TRBD2 agrees at 11 bases. The germline V gene encodes CDR1 MNHEY and CDR2 SMNVEV (reference sequence). The CDR3 length is 16 residues. V lost 5 bases and J lost 1; bases outside the gene matches: 4. The CDR3 sequence: CASSPLAGVAKNIQYF. CDR3 sequence (DNA): TGTGCCAGCAGTCCACTAGCGGGAGTGGCCAAAAACATTCAGTACTTC.

The count of this clone is one. Other DNA sequences within the sample encode an identical CDR3. V usage is TRBV27 and J usage is TRBJ1-1, with D unresolved. V was trimmed by 3 bases and J by 2 bases, leaving 7 bases between them. There are 13 residues in the CDR3. Germline V CDR1 and CDR2: MNHEY, SMNVEV (reference sequence). CDR3 nucleotide sequence: TGTGCCAGCAGTTTGGGCAGAAACACTGAAGCTTTCTTT. Protein sequence: CASSLGRNTEAFF.

The chain recombines TRBV7-6 with TRBJ2-1; weak D call: TRBD2 (6 bases). V shed 3 bases and J shed 7 bases, with 13 bases lying between them. The CDR3 spans 14 residues. The V gene's germline CDR1 is SGHVS and CDR2 FNYEAQ. DNA of the CDR3: TGTGCCAGCAGCTTCGCTCAGAGCGGGAATGAGCAGTTCTTC. Translated: CASSFAQSGNEQFF.

J is TRBJ2-5 and V is TRBV13; D perhaps matches TRBD1 (5 bases). The V gene's germline CDR1 is PRHDT and CDR2 FYEKMQ (reference sequence). The germline V and J ends were trimmed by 7 bases and 2 bases, with 11 bases remaining between them. The CDR3 sequence is 13 residues long. The CDR3 reads CASNLGDQETQYF. The CDR3 DNA reads TGTGCCAGCAACCTAGGGGATCAAGAGACCCAGTACTTC. The full variable domain, rest sourced from reference TRBV13 and TRBJ2-5, is AAGVIQSPRHLIKEKRETATLKCYPIPRHDTVYWYQQGPGQDPQFLISFYEKMQSDKGSIPDRFSAQQFSDYHSELNMSSLELGDSALYFCASNLGDQETQYFGPGTRLLVL.

The rearrangement joins TRBV16 to TRBJ1-1; D is unclear. Trimming took 2 bases from V and 4 from J, leaving 2 bases between them. The CDR3 runs to 11 residues. CDR1 KGHSY and CDR2 FQNENV come from the germline V gene. The CDR3: CASSQGTEAFF. The DNA of the CDR3 is TGTGCCAGCAGCCAAGGCACTGAAGCTTTCTTT.

This rearrangement joins TRBV6-6 to TRBJ2-2; D gene unclear. Trimming took 0 bases from V and 4 from J, leaving 6 bases between them. The CDR3 totals 14 residues. The germline V gene has CDR1 MNHNY and CDR2 SVGAGI (reference sequence). The CDR3 DNA reads TGTGCCAGCAGTTACTCTGGCGCCACCGGGGAGCTGTTTTTT. Translation gives CASSYSGATGELFF.

The V gene is TRBV27, the J gene TRBJ2-7, with 11 bases lining up with TRBD2. The trim removed 5 bases at V and 5 bases at J, leaving 8 bases unmatched. Germline V CDR1 and CDR2: MNHEY, SMNVEV (reference sequence). This CDR3 has 15 residues. The CDR3: CASSIIAGGPDEQYF. In nucleotides, the CDR3 is TGTGCCAGCAGTATTATAGCGGGAGGGCCTGACGAGCAGTACTTC.

In this sample, this clone turned up once. This sequence joins TRBV5-4 and TRBJ1-3; 7 nucleotides line up with TRBD1. The CDR3 has 14 residues. After removal of 4 bases from V and 0 bases from J, the junction contained 1 base not matched to a gene. Germline V CDR1 and CDR2: SGHNT, YYREEE (reference sequence). CDR3 protein: CASSGTVSGNTIYF. The CDR3 DNA reads as TGTGCCAGCAGCGGGACAGTCTCTGGAAACACCATATATTTT.

This chain joins TRBV6-6 and TRBJ2-1, with a possible D match to TRBD2 (5 bases). Germline CDR1 is MNHNY and CDR2 is SVGAGI (reference sequence). The V and J ends lost 2 bases and 10 bases respectively, with 9 bases between them. The CDR3 is 12 amino acids. In nucleotides, the CDR3 is TGTGCCAGCAGTTACGACCCTAGCGAGCAGTTCTTC. Translated, it gives CASSYDPSEQFF.